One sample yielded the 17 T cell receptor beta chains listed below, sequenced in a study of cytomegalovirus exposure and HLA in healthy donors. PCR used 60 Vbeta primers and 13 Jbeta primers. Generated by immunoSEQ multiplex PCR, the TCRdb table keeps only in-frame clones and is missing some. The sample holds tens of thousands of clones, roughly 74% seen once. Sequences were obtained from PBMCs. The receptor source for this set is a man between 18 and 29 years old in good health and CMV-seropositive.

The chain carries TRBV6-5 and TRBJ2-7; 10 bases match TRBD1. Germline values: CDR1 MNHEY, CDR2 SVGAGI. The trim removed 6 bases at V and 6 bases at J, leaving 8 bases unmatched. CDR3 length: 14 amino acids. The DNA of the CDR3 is TGTGCCAGCAGGAACGACAGGGGGCCTGGCGAGCAGTACTTC. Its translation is CASRNDRGPGEQYF.

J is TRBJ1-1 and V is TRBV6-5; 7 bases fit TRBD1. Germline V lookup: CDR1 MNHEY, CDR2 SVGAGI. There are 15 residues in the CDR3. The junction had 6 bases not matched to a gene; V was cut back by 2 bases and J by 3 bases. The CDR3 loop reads CASSYDRVFDTEAFF. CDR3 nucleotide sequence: TGTGCCAGCAGTTACGACAGGGTATTCGACACTGAAGCTTTCTTT.

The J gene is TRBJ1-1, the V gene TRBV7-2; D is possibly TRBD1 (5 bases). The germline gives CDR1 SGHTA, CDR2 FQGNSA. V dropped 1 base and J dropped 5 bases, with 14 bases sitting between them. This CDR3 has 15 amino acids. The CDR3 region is CASSLEGHRTTEAFF. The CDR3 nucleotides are TGTGCCAGCAGCTTAGAGGGGCACAGGACAACTGAAGCTTTCTTT.

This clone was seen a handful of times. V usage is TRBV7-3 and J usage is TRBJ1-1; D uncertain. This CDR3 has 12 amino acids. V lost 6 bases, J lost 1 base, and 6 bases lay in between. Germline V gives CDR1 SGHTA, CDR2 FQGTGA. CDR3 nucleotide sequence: TGTGCCAGCAGTTTCGGGAACACTGAAGCTTTCTTT. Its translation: CASSFGNTEAFF.

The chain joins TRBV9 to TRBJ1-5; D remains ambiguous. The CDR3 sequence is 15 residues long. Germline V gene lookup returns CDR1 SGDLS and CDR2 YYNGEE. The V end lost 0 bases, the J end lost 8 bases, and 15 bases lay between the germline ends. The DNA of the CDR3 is TGTGCCAGCAGCGTAGGTGTGGGCGGGTGGGAGCCCCAGCATTTT. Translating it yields CASSVGVGGWEPQHF. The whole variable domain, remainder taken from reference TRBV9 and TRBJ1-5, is DSGVTQTPKHLITATGQRVTLRCSPRSGDLSVYWYQQSLDQGLQFLIQYYNGEERAKGNILERFSAQQFPDLHSELNLSSLELGDSALYFCASSVGVGGWEPQHFGDGTRLSIL.

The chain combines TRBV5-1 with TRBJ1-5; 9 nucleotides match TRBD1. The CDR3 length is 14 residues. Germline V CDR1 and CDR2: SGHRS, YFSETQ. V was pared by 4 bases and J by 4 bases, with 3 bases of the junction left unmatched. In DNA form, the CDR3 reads TGCGCCAGCAGCCTCGGGACAGGGAATCAGCCCCAGCATTTT. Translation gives CASSLGTGNQPQHF.

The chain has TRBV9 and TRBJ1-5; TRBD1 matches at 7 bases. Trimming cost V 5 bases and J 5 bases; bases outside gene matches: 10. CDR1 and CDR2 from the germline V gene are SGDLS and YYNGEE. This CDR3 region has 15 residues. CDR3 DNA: TGTGCCAGCAGTAAAACGGGAGGGGGCTATCAGCCCCAGCATTTT. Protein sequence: CASSKTGGGYQPQHF. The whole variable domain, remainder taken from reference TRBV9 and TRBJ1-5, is DSGVTQTPKHLITATGQRVTLRCSPRSGDLSVYWYQQSLDQGLQFLIQYYNGEERAKGNILERFSAQQFPDLHSELNLSSLELGDSALYFCASSKTGGGYQPQHFGDGTRLSIL.

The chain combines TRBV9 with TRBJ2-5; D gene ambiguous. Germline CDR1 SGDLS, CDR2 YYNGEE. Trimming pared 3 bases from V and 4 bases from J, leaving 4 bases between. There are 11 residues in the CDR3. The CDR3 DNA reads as TGTGCCAGCAGCGCTAGAGAGACCCAGTACTTC. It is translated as CASSARETQYF.

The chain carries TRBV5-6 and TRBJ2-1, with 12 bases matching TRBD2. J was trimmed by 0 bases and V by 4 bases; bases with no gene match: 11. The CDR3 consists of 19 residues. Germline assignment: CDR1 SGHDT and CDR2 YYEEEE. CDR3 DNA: TGTGCCAGCAGCGCCATGGGACTAGCGGGTCTTAGCTCCTACAATGAGCAGTTCTTC. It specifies CASSAMGLAGLSSYNEQFF.

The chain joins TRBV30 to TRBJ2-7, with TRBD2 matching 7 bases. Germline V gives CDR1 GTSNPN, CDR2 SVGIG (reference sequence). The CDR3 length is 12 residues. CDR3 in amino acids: CAFRASGYEQYF. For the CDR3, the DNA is TGTGCTTTTCGGGCTAGCGGATACGAGCAGTACTTC.

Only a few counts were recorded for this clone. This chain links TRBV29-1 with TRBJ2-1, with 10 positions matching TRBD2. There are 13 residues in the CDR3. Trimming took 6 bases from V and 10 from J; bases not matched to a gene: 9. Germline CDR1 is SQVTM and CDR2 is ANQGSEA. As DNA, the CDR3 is TGCAGCGTCAGGACTAGCGGTGGTTCGGAGCAGTTCTTC. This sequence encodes CSVRTSGGSEQFF.

DNA of the CDR3: TGTGCCAGCCGAACGGGGTCTGGCTATGGCTACACCTTC. It encodes CASRTGSGYGYTF. V usage is TRBV19 and J usage is TRBJ1-2; no clear D. The CDR3 is 13 residues long. Germline lookup yields CDR1 LNHDA and CDR2 SQIVND (reference sequence). Trimming left V 9 bases short and J 4 bases short, with 15 bases between.

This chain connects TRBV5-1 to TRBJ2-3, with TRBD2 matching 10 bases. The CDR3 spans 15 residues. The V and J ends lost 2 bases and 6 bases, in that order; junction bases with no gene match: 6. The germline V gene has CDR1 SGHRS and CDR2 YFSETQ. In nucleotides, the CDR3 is TGCGCCAGCAGCTTCGGAGCGGGAGGGCCCGATACGCAGTATTTT. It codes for CASSFGAGGPDTQYF.

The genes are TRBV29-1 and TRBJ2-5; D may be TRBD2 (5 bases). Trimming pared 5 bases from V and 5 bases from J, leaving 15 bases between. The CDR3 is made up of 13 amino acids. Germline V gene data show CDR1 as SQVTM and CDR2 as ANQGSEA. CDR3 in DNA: TGCAGCGTTTTACGGTCTGGCGGGGAGACCCAGTACTTC. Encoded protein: CSVLRSGGETQYF.

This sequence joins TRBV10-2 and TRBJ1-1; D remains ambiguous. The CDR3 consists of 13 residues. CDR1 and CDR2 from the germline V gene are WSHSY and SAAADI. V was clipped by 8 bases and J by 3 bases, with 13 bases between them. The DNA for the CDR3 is TGCGCCAGCGTCGCGGGGAGGCACACTGAAGCTTTCTTT. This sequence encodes CASVAGRHTEAFF.

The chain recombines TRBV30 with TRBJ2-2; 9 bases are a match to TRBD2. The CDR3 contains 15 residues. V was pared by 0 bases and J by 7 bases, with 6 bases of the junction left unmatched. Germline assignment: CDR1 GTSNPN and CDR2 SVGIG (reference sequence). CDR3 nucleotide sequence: TGTGCCTGGAGTGTGACGGGACTAGCAGGCGGGGAGCTGTTTTTT. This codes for CAWSVTGLAGGELFF.

The CDR3 DNA sequence: TGCAATCATACAGGGGGTGGGAATGAAGCTTTCTTT. It encodes CNHTGGGNEAFF. The chain carries TRBV29-1 and TRBJ1-1, with TRBD1 matching over 8 bases. The CDR3 sequence is 12 residues long. Germline CDR1 SQVTM, CDR2 ANQGSEA.